Sequencing of this TCR beta chain was carried out in a study of T cells in localized non-small cell lung cancer. CDR1 SGHRS and CDR2 YFSETQ come from the germline V gene. There are 17 residues in the CDR3. Trimming took 0 bases from V and 1 from J, leaving 14 bases between them. The repertoire was sequenced with immunoSEQ multiplex PCR; TCRdb's copy has only in-frame clones and lacks some. This table holds 30,000 to 40,000 clones, approximately 83% found once. In regard to this clone: Its specificity is not known.

General study results and limits: Adjacent lung had a median approximately 57 of the 100 largest tumor clones.

This chain connects TRBV5-1 to TRBJ2-1; D remains ambiguous. The source is a man between 40 and 75 years old with stage I lung adenocarcinoma. Sequencing used peripheral blood, obtained before any cancer treatment. The chain's CDR3 is CASSLASSEISYNEQFF. In DNA, the CDR3 is TGCGCCAGCAGCTTGGCATCGTCGGAAATTTCCTACAATGAGCAGTTCTTC.